This T cell receptor (beta chain) is from a study of T cell repertoires in cytomegalovirus infection. As for the study in general: Both CMV infection and a matching HLA type were indicated by public TCR beta signatures.

Using its own MiXCR run on the reads, TCRdb lists one record per CDR3 protein. Among 450,000 to 550,000 distinct CDR3 sequences listed, approximately 16% were seen once. General study findings and limits: Dominating the ex vivo response were TCR beta clonotypes that were CMV-specific and HLA-C-restricted.

About this clonotype itself: What it recognizes is unknown.

What was sequenced was CD8+ T cells from PBMCs. This sequence was found in a human donor in good health (CMV status not recorded). Some clones in this sample may be carry-over from other donors' samples.

DNA for the CDR3: TGTGCCAGCAGCGAAGGACTAGCGGGAACCTACGAGCAGTACTTC. This sequence encodes CASSEGLAGTYEQYF. The chain links TRBV3-1 to TRBJ2-7; 12 positions match TRBD2. The J segment lost 2 bases and the V segment lost 5 bases, leaving 4 bases of the junction unmatched. CDR1 LGHDT and CDR2 YNNKEL come from the germline V gene (reference sequence). This CDR3 is built from 15 residues.